The source of this TCR beta chain is a study of blood T cell repertoires in COVID-19 (TCRdb year 2020). Concerning the study at large: Samples covering the acute and convalescent phases of COVID-19 were provided by collaborators in the United States, Italy and Spain. The prospective study material was composed of cDNA or gDNA derived from T cells, B-cell-depleted T cells, or PBMCs. The dataset comprised deeply sampled blood TCRbeta repertoires from subjects exposed to, actively infected with, or recovered from COVID-19. A freely available public database, intended as a resource for researchers studying the immune response to SARS-CoV-2, is where the repertoires were released. Samples were obtained from the ongoing ImmuneRACE study (first 160 participants) and from over a thousand subjects provided by 6 global collaborators. A de-identified subject ID, COVID-19 status, age in years and sex were almost always included in the sample metadata. Where available, HLA class I and class II types were taken from metadata supplied by the sample provider and were not determined by assay-based typing. Study-wide conclusions, independent of this receptor: The quantity of clinical and demographic metadata differed by source and by participant and was supplied without curation.

As for this clone: The antigen this receptor binds is unknown. The record has no base qualities; no much larger clone is one base away.

Taken from the germline V gene, the CDR1 and CDR2 loops are MDHEN and SYDVKM. Between the V and J ends, shortened by 6 bases and 3 bases respectively, the junction contains 11 bases. Reading from cysteine to phenylalanine, the CDR3 counts 13 amino acids. Only the CDR3 part of the read is kept: 39 bases, read in frame from the first base. TCRbeta CDR3 regions were amplified from genomic DNA by means of the immunoSEQ Assay, a bias-controlled multiplex PCR. In the authors' own workflow: The number of nucleated cells in each sample was estimated from the amplification of reference gene primers within the assay. To quantify the absolute abundance of each unique TCRbeta CDR3 rearrangement, sequence reads were collapsed and filtered. For each sample, productive Simpson clonality was calculated as the square root of Simpson's diversity index over productive rearrangements. TCRdb limited this immuneACCESS table to in-frame rearrangements with V and J called. A share of clones is missing; checked studies link under half to unresolved V genes, and the rest is unexplained. V, J and clone size were drawn from that table, and D and trimming were deduced from the DNA. For this sample the table gives about 190,000 clones, of which around 85% were detected only once. Of the sample, around 1.2% is held by the ten largest clones.

Collaborating institutions collected whole blood in K2EDTA tubes following their own protocols. Collaborator samples were shipped for TCRbeta analysis as frozen whole blood, isolated PBMCs, or DNA extracted from either sample type. The clonotype was recovered from a man aged 25 to 40 with acute or convalescent COVID-19. Sequenced input: peripheral blood. Recombination linked TRBV28 to TRBJ1-2; D gene: possibly TRBD1, on 5 matching bases. CDR3 sequence: CASRVGAYYGYTF. The DNA sequence is TGTGCCAGCAGGGTAGGGGCTTACTATGGCTACACCTTC.